This T cell receptor (beta chain) was profiled in a study of shared clonotypes between healthy human individuals. Overall study findings and caveats: Around 5% of naive CD4 clonotypes were common to several donors.

In germline, CDR1 is MDHEN, CDR2 SYDVKM. This CDR3 has 17 amino acids. Unmatched junction bases numbered 9, after V lost 5 bases and J lost 0 bases. Sorted subsets were amplified in replicate PCRs using around 0.2 ug DNA, tens of thousands of T cell genomes. Only in-frame clones appear in the TCRdb table, and some are missing; sequencing was by immunoSEQ multiplex PCR. The table shows about 680,000 clones, with around 74% occurring only once. This clone came up once. Its specificity is unknown. The specimen sequenced was memory CD4+ T cells sorted from blood. The sample's subset: CD45RA-negative fraction. The V gene is TRBV28, the J gene TRBJ2-7, with TRBD2 matching 11 bases. The clonotype comes from a woman aged 30 to 39 in good health. CDR3 region: CASSPPPTSGISYEQYF. The CDR3 coding sequence is TGTGCCAGCAGTCCCCCCCCGACTAGCGGGATCTCCTACGAGCAGTACTTC.